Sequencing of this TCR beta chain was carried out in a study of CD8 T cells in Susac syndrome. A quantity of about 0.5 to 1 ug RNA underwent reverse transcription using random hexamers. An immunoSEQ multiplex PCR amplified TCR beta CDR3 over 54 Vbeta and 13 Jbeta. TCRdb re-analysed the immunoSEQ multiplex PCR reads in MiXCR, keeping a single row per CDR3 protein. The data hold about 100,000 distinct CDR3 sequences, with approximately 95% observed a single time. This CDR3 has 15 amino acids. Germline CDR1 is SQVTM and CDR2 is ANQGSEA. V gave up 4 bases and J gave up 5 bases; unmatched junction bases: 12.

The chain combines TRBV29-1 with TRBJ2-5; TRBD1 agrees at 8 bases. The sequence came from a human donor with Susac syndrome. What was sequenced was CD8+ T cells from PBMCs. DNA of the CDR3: TGCAGCGTTGTGGGAGGACAGGGTAATGGTGAGACCCAGTACTTC. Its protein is CSVVGGQGNGETQYF.